The 17 T cell receptor beta chains listed next were all sequenced from one sample in a study of technical replicates of blood from a few donors. The assay was immunoSEQ multiplex PCR, and TCRdb's table has in-frame clones only and misses some. The repertoire holds around 12,000 clones, roughly 79% seen once, with about 14% in the top ten. The sample consisted of PBMCs. The receptors shown here come from a human donor in good health.

The chain couples TRBV6-1 to TRBJ2-1; tentatively, D is TRBD2 (6 bases). Germline loops: CDR1 MNHNS, CDR2 SASEGT. V was cut by 5 bases and J by 0 bases, with 11 bases left in between. This CDR3 has 15 residues. As DNA, the CDR3 is TGTGCCAGCAGTCCTGGGGGGATCTCCTACAATGAGCAGTTCTTC. Protein: CASSPGGISYNEQFF.

The chain has TRBV28 and TRBJ2-3; 12 bases map to TRBD2. The V gene end was trimmed by 5 bases and the J gene end by 4 bases; junction bases not matched to a gene: 1. Germline V gives CDR1 MDHEN, CDR2 SYDVKM. The CDR3 is made up of 14 amino acids. The CDR3 region is CASSLAGGPDTQYF. In nucleotides, the CDR3 is TGTGCCAGCAGTCTAGCGGGAGGGCCAGATACGCAGTATTTT.

The J gene is TRBJ2-7, the V gene TRBV6-5; 11 bases line up with TRBD1. The trim removed 4 bases at V and 0 bases at J, leaving 2 bases unmatched. The CDR3 is made up of 15 amino acids. Looked up from germline, CDR1 is MNHEY and CDR2 is SVGAGI. The CDR3 DNA is TGTGCCAGCAGTTGGACAGGGGGCGACTCCTACGAGCAGTACTTC. Translation: CASSWTGGDSYEQYF.

The chain links TRBV6-1 to TRBJ2-3, with 9 bases aligning to TRBD1. J was trimmed by 3 bases and V by 6 bases; bases with no gene match: 7. From germline, CDR1 is MNHNS and CDR2 SASEGT. This CDR3 is 15 amino acids long. The CDR3 loop reads CASRLGQGMTDTQYF. In DNA form, the CDR3 reads TGTGCCAGCAGATTGGGACAGGGCATGACAGATACGCAGTATTTT.

The rearrangement uses TRBV5-1 and TRBJ2-1; a weak D match, TRBD2 (5 bases). The CDR3 totals 16 residues. CDR1 SGHRS and CDR2 YFSETQ come from the germline V gene. Trimming pared 4 bases from V and 1 base from J, leaving 15 bases between. The CDR3: CASSRQAERSYNEQFF. In nucleotides, the CDR3 is TGCGCCAGCAGCCGCCAAGCGGAAAGATCCTACAATGAGCAGTTCTTC.

The rearrangement joins TRBV6-1 to TRBJ2-3; 9 bases line up with TRBD2. The CDR3 is made up of 15 amino acids. Unmatched junction bases numbered 3, after V lost 3 bases and J lost 2 bases. Germline V gives CDR1 MNHNS, CDR2 SASEGT. This chain's CDR3 is CASSETSGPTDTQYF. The CDR3 nucleotides are TGTGCCAGCAGTGAGACTAGCGGCCCCACAGATACGCAGTATTTT.

The DNA for the CDR3 is TGTGCCAGCAGCCGGACTAGCGGCCTGGGGGAGACCCAGTACTTC. This codes for CASSRTSGLGETQYF. The chain couples TRBV7-3 to TRBJ2-5; TRBD2 matches at 10 bases. This CDR3 is built from 15 residues. Trimming removed 5 bases from V and 5 bases from J; junction bases left unmatched: 8. CDR1 SGHTA and CDR2 FQGTGA come from the germline V gene.

This clone was seen just once. The rearrangement links TRBV11-2 to TRBJ2-7; TRBD2 agrees at 8 bases. The CDR3 spans 15 residues. Trimming at V came to 1 base and at J to 4 bases, leaving 6 bases not matched to a gene. Germline V gives CDR1 SGHAT, CDR2 FQNNGV. DNA of the CDR3: TGTGCCAGCAGCTTAGGTTCGGGAGGGCCGTACGAGCAGTACTTC. Its protein is CASSLGSGGPYEQYF. Complete variable domain (other parts from reference TRBV11-2 and TRBJ2-7): EAGVAQSPRYKIIEKRQSVAFWCNPISGHATLYWYQQILGQGPKLLIQFQNNGVVDDSQLPKDRFSAERLKGVDSTLKIQPAKLEDSAVYLCASSLGSGGPYEQYFGPGTRLTVT.

The rearrangement links TRBV7-8 to TRBJ1-4; 8 bases fit TRBD1. V gave up 4 bases and J gave up 6 bases; unmatched junction bases: 10. The germline gives CDR1 SGHVS, CDR2 FQNEAQ. The CDR3 contains 16 residues. The CDR3 loop is CASSSDRTGSDEKLFF. In nucleotides, the CDR3 is TGTGCCAGCAGCTCAGATAGGACAGGGTCGGATGAAAAACTGTTTTTT.

The CDR3 DNA reads TGCAGTATAGCGGGCAAGAATGAGCAGTTCTTC. It specifies CSIAGKNEQFF. The chain links TRBV20-1 to TRBJ2-1, with 7 bases that match TRBD2. CDR1 is DFQATT and CDR2 is SNEGSKA in the germline V gene (reference sequence). J lost 7 bases, V lost 8 bases, and 5 bases had no gene match. This CDR3 is built from 11 residues.

This clone was observed a handful of times. This rearrangement joins TRBV7-9 to TRBJ1-2; D gene unclear. The V end lost 3 bases, the J end lost 7 bases, and 6 bases lay between the germline ends. This CDR3 has 11 residues. CDR1 SEHNR and CDR2 FQNEAQ come from the germline V gene (reference sequence). The CDR3 protein is CASSFESGYTF. CDR3 sequence (DNA): TGTGCCAGCAGCTTCGAGAGTGGCTACACCTTC.

This clone was recorded only once. The chain recombines TRBV27 with TRBJ1-2; no clear D gene. Per germline, CDR1 MNHEY and CDR2 SMNVEV (reference sequence). The CDR3 has 14 amino acids. V was clipped by 5 bases and J by 6 bases, with 16 bases between them. CDR3 coding DNA: TGTGCCAGCAGTCTACTACCGGGATCCAATGGCTACACCTTC. Translation: CASSLLPGSNGYTF.

The chain carries TRBV5-1 and TRBJ2-6; TRBD2 is a possible D gene (6 bases). The CDR3 is made up of 20 amino acids. Germline V gene lookup returns CDR1 SGHRS and CDR2 YFSETQ. Trimming removed 0 bases from V and 2 bases from J, with 21 bases in between. CDR3 amino acids: CASSLVSGVGYDTGANVLTF. The CDR3 DNA sequence: TGCGCCAGCAGCTTGGTGTCGGGGGTAGGATATGATACTGGGGCCAACGTCCTGACTTTC.

This clone has just a few counts. The genes are TRBV18 and TRBJ1-1, with 8 bases that match TRBD1. The CDR3 runs 14 residues. Looked up from germline, CDR1 is KGHSH and CDR2 is LQKENI. Germline trimming cut 2 bases from V and 5 bases from J; bases unmatched to any gene: 4. Written as DNA, the CDR3 is TGTGCCAGCTCACCAGGACAGGGAAGAACTGAAGCTTTCTTT. Protein product: CASSPGQGRTEAFF.

The chain uses TRBV6-1 and TRBJ1-1, with TRBD1 matching over 7 bases. This CDR3 contains 15 residues. V trimming: 5 bases; J trimming: 2 bases; junction bases outside the gene matches: 8. Germline values: CDR1 MNHNS, CDR2 SASEGT. DNA for the CDR3: TGTGCCAGCAGTATTACAACAGGGGTAAACACTGAAGCTTTCTTT. Translation: CASSITTGVNTEAFF.

The chain links TRBV7-6 to TRBJ2-1; 14 positions match TRBD2. This CDR3 spans 16 amino acids. Per the germline V gene, CDR1 is SGHVS and CDR2 is FNYEAQ. J lost 8 bases, V lost 5 bases, and 8 bases had no gene match. The CDR3: CASSGSGTSGRHEQFF. As DNA, the CDR3 is TGTGCCAGCAGCGGATCCGGGACTAGCGGGAGACATGAGCAGTTCTTC.

V and J are TRBV7-8 and TRBJ2-7; D ambiguous. CDR3 size: 14 residues. V was shortened by 5 bases and J by 0 bases, with 11 bases between the two germline ends. Germline V gene lookup returns CDR1 SGHVS and CDR2 FQNEAQ. CDR3 region: CASSPQEVSYEQYF. DNA for the CDR3: TGTGCCAGCAGCCCGCAAGAGGTCTCCTACGAGCAGTACTTC.